This TCR beta chain was sequenced during a study of PD-L1 blockade in urothelial cancer. Documented time point: pretreatment peripheral blood. Pretreatment sampling and on-treatment sampling together yielded between 1 and 8 samples for each patient. This clone has a handful of counts. Measured with immunoSEQ multiplex PCR; TCRdb has only the in-frame clones, and not every one. The sample yields approximately 79,000 clones, around 81% seen once. The CDR3 covers 17 residues. The germline V gene has CDR1 MGHRA and CDR2 YSYEKL. J gave up 4 bases and V 0 bases, and 10 bases lay outside the gene matches. The receptor comes from a middle-aged man with urothelial cancer. The V and J genes are TRBV4-1 and TRBJ2-3, with TRBD2 matching over 7 bases. The input for sequencing was PBMCs, taken around atezolizumab (anti-PD-L1) treatment. For the CDR3, the DNA is TGCGCCAGCAGCCAAGATTTGGGGGAGGGCAACGCAGATACGCAGTATTTT. Protein: CASSQDLGEGNADTQYF.